The clone carrying this TCR beta chain was found a few times. The antigen remains undetermined. Reverse transcription of all isolated RNA meant that expressed TCRB transcripts were sequenced. The protocol was immunoSEQ multiplex PCR, while the TCRdb copy is restricted to in-frame clones and leaves out a portion. The sample shows more than 550,000 clones, 11% to 15% of them seen only once. The CDR3 is 14 amino acids. V shed 2 bases, J shed 4 bases, and the junction held 1 base outside the gene matches. Per germline, CDR1 SEHNR and CDR2 FQNEAQ (reference sequence). This entry belongs to a study of beta chain features in type 1 diabetes. As for the study in general: Patients were similar to healthy donors in age and gender (as well as in cell yields).

Study results and limitations: Across all four CD4+ subsets, people with type 1 diabetes showed modestly shorter TCRB CDR3s.

The sequence came from a young man with type 1 diabetes. The chain couples TRBV7-9 to TRBJ1-3; 8 nucleotides line up with TRBD1. Sequencing used naive CD4+ T cells from blood. DNA of the CDR3: TGTGCCAGCAGCTTAAGGACAGGGGGAAACACCATATATTTT. Amino acids: CASSLRTGGNTIYF.